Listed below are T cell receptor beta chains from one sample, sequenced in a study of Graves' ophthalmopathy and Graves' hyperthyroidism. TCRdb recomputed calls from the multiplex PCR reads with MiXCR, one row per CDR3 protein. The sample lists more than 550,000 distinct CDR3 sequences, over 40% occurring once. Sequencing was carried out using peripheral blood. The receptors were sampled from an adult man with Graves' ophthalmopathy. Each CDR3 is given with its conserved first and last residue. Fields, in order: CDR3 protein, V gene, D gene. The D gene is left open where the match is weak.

CASSTSLAGGQETQYF | TRBV19 | TRBD2
CASSHGPSTFF | TRBV7-9 | -
CASSSTSGGTGELFF | TRBV7-9 | TRBD2
CASGPWGSGGGETQYF | TRBV7-6 | TRBD2
CSARVGGRETQYF | TRBV20-1 | -
CASSQRTGDYGYTF | TRBV11-2 | TRBD1
CASSLGDRGEKLFF | TRBV4-3 | TRBD1
CASSDGQNSGNTIYF | TRBV6-5 | -
CASSFTDSNQPQHF | TRBV12-3/TRBV12-4 | -
CASSLDYSRSSYEQYF | TRBV7-9 | -
CATSDLNENTIYF | TRBV24-1 | -
CASSPQGGANVLTF | TRBV7-8 | TRBD1
CASKQPNTEAFF | TRBV5-1 | -
CATYGRDRGHGYTF | TRBV10-3 | TRBD1
CASSQSTSGYGYTF | TRBV7-2 | -
CASSHSTGANVLTF | TRBV5-1 | -
CSASGGYNQPQHF | TRBV20-1 | -
CASSVQGPGTQYF | TRBV7-9 | TRBD1
CASLKGGETQYF | TRBV25-1 | -
CASSQGLTGRREETQYF | TRBV4-2 | -
CASSAYNEQFF | TRBV2 | -
CSARDPGQDTGELFF | TRBV20-1 | TRBD1
CASSHDPGQPGASYEQYF | TRBV4-3 | TRBD1
CASSGDRGPRSGYTF | TRBV6-5 | TRBD1
CASSVGVINTGELFF | TRBV9 | -
CSSPRQEAEAFF | TRBV29-1 | -
CASSPTGGNTEAFF | TRBV2 | TRBD1
CSAQVWSYEQYF | TRBV29-1 | -
CASSPPSNVDQPQHF | TRBV19 | -
CAISDVGATQPQHF | TRBV10-3 | -
CASSLGTTGYTF | TRBV7-9 | -
CASSLGPGQNYGYTF | TRBV5-1 | TRBD1
CASSRDENYGYTF | TRBV6-5 | -
CASSSNPGTGKGEQYF | TRBV7-2 | TRBD1
CASSQSNRDGYTF | TRBV4-1 | -
CASSLTGEVQPQHF | TRBV12-3/TRBV12-4 | TRBD1
CASSQNNQPQHF | TRBV7-9 | -
CAISDLSGNTIYF | TRBV10-3 | -
CASTEQGYQPQHF | TRBV7-2 | -
CATSRDREASYNEQFF | TRBV15 | TRBD2
CAISDVTGGETQYF | TRBV10-3 | TRBD1
CAWRQAGNSPLHF | TRBV5-4 | -
CASSPEIAGLNTEAFF | TRBV14 | -
CASSLEGTRQYF | TRBV7-2 | -
CATRPRREAEAFF | TRBV19 | -
CASSLLPSSGTAGLKETQYF | TRBV7-2 | -
CASSPDRDGGEKLFF | TRBV11-2 | -
CASREQQAGGYTF | TRBV6-1 | -
CASSRRQLMDEQYF | TRBV5-5 | -
CASSLGWGWDSEAFF | TRBV12-3/TRBV12-4 | -
CASSSIAGQGAGYTF | TRBV5-8 | TRBD1
CASSVQDGYEQYF | TRBV25-1 | -
CASSPRGLNSPLHF | TRBV2 | -
CASSQDEGLDGTGELFF | TRBV3-1 | -
CASSLASGGETQYF | TRBV12-3/TRBV12-4 | TRBD2
CATTRDRGWNGDYTF | TRBV10-3 | TRBD1
CASSFTSRGPETQYF | TRBV7-9 | -
CASSVSDPTYGYTF | TRBV9 | -
CASSEAWTDNQPQHF | TRBV6-1 | -
CASIRGEAFF | TRBV10-3 | -